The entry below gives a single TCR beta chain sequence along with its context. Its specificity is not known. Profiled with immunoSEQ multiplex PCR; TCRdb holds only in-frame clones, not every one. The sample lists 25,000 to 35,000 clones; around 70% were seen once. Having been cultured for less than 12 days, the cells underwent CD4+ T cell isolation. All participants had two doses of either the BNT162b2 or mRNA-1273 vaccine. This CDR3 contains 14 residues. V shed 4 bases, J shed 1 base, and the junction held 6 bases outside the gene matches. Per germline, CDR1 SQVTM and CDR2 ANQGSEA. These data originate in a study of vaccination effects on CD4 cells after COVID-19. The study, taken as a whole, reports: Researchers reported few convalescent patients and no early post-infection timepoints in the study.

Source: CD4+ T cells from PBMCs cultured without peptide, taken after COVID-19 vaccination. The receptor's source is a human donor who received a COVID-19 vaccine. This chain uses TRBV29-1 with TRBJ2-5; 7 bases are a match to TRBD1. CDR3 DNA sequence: TGCAGCGTTGGGGACAGCTTGCTCCAAGAGACCCAGTACTTC. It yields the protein CSVGDSLLQETQYF. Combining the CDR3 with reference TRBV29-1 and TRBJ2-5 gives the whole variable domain SAVISQKPSRDICQRGTSLTIQCQVDSQVTMMFWYRQQPGQSLTLIATANQGSEATYESGFVIDKFPISRPNLTFSTLTVSNMSPEDSSIYLCSVGDSLLQETQYFGPGTRLLVL.